This TCR beta chain is from a study of shared clonotypes between healthy human individuals. Donors comprised only Caucasian adults living in Nashville, Tennessee. CD45RA-negative memory and CD45RA+ naive subsets were split from the CD4+ cells. Note on this clone: Other DNA sequences from this sample encode an identical CDR3 as well.

Profiling relied on immunoSEQ multiplex PCR, and the TCRdb table lists in-frame clones only, not all of them. The sample includes some 1 million clones, around four fifths of them seen just once. The CDR3 is 13 amino acids. Per germline, CDR1 SGHRS and CDR2 YFSETQ. V lost 3 bases and J 4 bases, leaving 8 bases between the germline ends. The receptor comes from a man between 18 and 35 years old in good health. Sequenced input: memory CD4+ T cells sorted from blood. The sample's subset: CD45RA-negative fraction. This chain links TRBV5-1 with TRBJ2-1; the D gene is possibly TRBD1 (6 bases). This CDR3 reads CASSSGQYNEQFF. In nucleotides, the CDR3 is TGCGCCAGCAGCTCAGGACAGTACAATGAGCAGTTCTTC.